One sample yielded the 5 T cell receptor beta chains listed below, sequenced in a study of neurological immune-mediated disorders. TCRdb itself ran the 5' RACE reads through MiXCR, one entry per CDR3 protein. The sample records about 92,000 distinct CDR3 sequences, around 3.4% being singletons. Sequenced: PBMCs. These receptors came from a woman in her fifties or sixties with multiple sclerosis.

This clonotype was counted ten times or more. The chain couples TRBV5-1 to TRBJ2-3, with 8 bases fitting TRBD2. In germline, CDR1 is SGHRS, CDR2 YFSETQ. V shed 0 bases and J 10 bases; nucleotides not matched to a gene: 13. The CDR3 runs 16 residues. For the CDR3, the DNA is TGCGCCAGCAGCTTGGCTTCTCAGGCGGGGGGCCCGGCGCAGTATTTT. It codes for CASSLASQAGGPAQYF.

This clonotype was seen ten or more times. CDR3 protein: CASSWDTGIGNTIYF. Written as DNA, the CDR3 is TGCGCCAGCAGCTGGGACACAGGGATTGGAAACACCATATATTTT. This sequence joins TRBV5-1 and TRBJ1-3; weak D call: TRBD1 (6 bases). V dropped 3 bases and J dropped 3 bases, with 13 bases sitting between them. CDR3 length equals 15 residues. Germline V gene sequence: CDR1 SGHRS, CDR2 YFSETQ.

This clonotype was counted at least ten times. This chain connects TRBV7-9 to TRBJ1-6; 10 positions match TRBD1. CDR1 SEHNR and CDR2 FQNEAQ come from the germline V gene (reference sequence). This CDR3 has 14 residues. V dropped 10 bases and J dropped 10; count of bases not matched to a gene: 10. In DNA form, the CDR3 reads TGTGCCACCGAGGGACAGGGGACAAGCTCACCCCTCCACTTT. It is translated as CATEGQGTSSPLHF.

This clonotype was counted only a few times. The chain has TRBV20-1 and TRBJ2-6; D possibly corresponds to TRBD1 (5 bases). Trimming took 7 bases from V and 0 from J, leaving 10 bases between them. CDR1 and CDR2 from the germline V gene are DFQATT and SNEGSKA (reference sequence). This CDR3 region has 14 residues. CDR3 DNA sequence: TGCAGTGTCGGGCAGGGCTCTGGGGCCAACGTCCTGACTTTC. Protein: CSVGQGSGANVLTF.

This clonotype has a count of ten or more. The chain employs TRBV7-9 and TRBJ2-1; D not certain. CDR3 length equals 12 residues. Germline V lookup: CDR1 SEHNR, CDR2 FQNEAQ (reference sequence). V shed 4 bases and J shed 5 bases, with 6 bases lying between them. CDR3 sequence reads: CASSWGNNEQFF. The CDR3, as DNA: TGTGCCAGCAGCTGGGGAAACAATGAGCAGTTCTTC. Complete variable domain (other parts from reference TRBV7-9 and TRBJ2-1): DTGVSQNPRHKITKRGQNVTFRCDPISEHNRLYWYRQTLGQGPEFLTYFQNEAQLEKSRLLSDRFSAERPKGSFSTLEIQRTEQGDSAMYLCASSWGNNEQFFGPGTRLTVL.